This TCR beta chain was obtained from a study of CD8 T cells in Susac syndrome. This clonotype was counted once. An amount of RNA that ranged from roughly 0.5 to 1 ug was reverse transcribed with random hexamers. Amplification of TCR beta CDR3 spanned 54 Vbeta and 13 Jbeta via immunoSEQ multiplex PCR. One entry per CDR3 protein results from TCRdb running MiXCR on the immunoSEQ multiplex PCR reads. This sample carries about 430,000 distinct CDR3 sequences, around 85% of them seen once, and the ten largest clones take 0.12%. There are 15 residues in the CDR3. Germline V lookup: CDR1 SGHAT, CDR2 FQNNGV. V lost 4 bases, J lost 0 bases, and 11 bases lay in between. Sequencing of TCR beta was carried out in blood CD8+ and CD4+ T cells.

This TCR derives from a human donor with multiple sclerosis. This rearrangement joins TRBV11-2 to TRBJ2-3; maybe TRBD2 (5 bases). Sequencing input: CD8+ T cells from PBMCs. This chain's CDR3 is CASSYLASSTDTQYF. The CDR3 DNA reads TGTGCCAGCAGCTACCTAGCTAGTAGCACAGATACGCAGTATTTT.